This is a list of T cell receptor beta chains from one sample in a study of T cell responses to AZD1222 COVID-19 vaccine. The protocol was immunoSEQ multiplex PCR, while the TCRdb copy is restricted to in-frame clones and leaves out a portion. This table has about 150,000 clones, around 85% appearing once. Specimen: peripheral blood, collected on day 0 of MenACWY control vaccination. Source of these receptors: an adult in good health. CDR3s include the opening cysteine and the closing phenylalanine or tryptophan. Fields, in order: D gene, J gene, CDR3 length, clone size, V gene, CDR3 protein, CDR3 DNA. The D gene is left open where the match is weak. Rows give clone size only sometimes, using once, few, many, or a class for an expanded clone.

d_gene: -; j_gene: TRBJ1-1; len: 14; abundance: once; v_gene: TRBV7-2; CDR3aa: CASSPRSAGVEAFF; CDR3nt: TGTGCCAGCAGCCCTCGATCTGCGGGGGTCGAAGCTTTCTTT
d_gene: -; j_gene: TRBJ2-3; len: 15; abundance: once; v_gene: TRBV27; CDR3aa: CASSSYTAITDTQYF; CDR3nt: TGTGCCAGCAGCTCCTACACGGCGATCACAGATACGCAGTATTTT
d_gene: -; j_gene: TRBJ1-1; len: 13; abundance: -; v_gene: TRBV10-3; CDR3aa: CAISDRVGTEAFF; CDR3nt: TGTGCCATCAGTGACAGGGTCGGCACTGAAGCTTTCTTT
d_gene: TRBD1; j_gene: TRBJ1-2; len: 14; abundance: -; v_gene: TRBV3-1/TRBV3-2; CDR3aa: CASTRTGGSYGYTF; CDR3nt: TGTGCCAGCACCCGGACAGGGGGCAGCTATGGCTACACCTTC
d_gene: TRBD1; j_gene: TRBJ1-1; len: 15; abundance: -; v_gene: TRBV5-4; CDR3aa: CASSSPTGGRTEAFF; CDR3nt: TGTGCCAGCAGCTCGCCGACAGGGGGCCGGACTGAAGCTTTCTTT
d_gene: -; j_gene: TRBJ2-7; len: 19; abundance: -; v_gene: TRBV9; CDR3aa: CASSGGSGGMGPSPYEQYF; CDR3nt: TGTGCCAGCAGCGGGGGGTCCGGCGGGATGGGTCCATCGCCCTACGAGCAGTACTTC
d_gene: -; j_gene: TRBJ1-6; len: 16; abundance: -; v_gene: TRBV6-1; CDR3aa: CASSESPRQGNSPLHF; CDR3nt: TGTGCCAGCAGTGAAAGTCCCAGGCAGGGGAATTCACCCCTCCACTTT
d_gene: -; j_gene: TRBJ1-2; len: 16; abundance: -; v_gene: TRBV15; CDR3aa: CATSREVRTDNYGYTF; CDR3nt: TGTGCCACCAGCAGAGAGGTTAGGACGGATAACTATGGCTACACCTTC
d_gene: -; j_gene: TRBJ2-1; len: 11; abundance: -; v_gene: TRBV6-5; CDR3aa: CASRLWDEQFF; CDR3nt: TGTGCCAGCAGGCTTTGGGATGAGCAGTTCTTC
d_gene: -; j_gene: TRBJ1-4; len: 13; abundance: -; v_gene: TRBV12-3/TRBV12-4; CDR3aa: CASSGRTNEKLFF; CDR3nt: TGTGCCAGCTCGGGGAGGACTAATGAAAAACTGTTTTTT
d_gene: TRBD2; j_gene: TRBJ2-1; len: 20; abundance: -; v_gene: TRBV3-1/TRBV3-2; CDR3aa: CASSQDGAAGGPFYHNEQFF; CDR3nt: TGTGCCAGCAGCCAAGATGGGGCAGCGGGAGGGCCGTTCTACCACAATGAGCAGTTCTTC
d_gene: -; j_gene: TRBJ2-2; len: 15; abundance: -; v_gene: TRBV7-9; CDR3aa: CASSLVGSNTGELFF; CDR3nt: TGTGCCAGCAGCCTTGTGGGGTCGAACACCGGGGAGCTGTTTTTT
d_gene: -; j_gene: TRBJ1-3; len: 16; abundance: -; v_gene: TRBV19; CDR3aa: CASSARLVSSGNTIYF; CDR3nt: TGTGCCAGTAGTGCTCGGTTAGTGTCCTCTGGAAACACCATATATTTT
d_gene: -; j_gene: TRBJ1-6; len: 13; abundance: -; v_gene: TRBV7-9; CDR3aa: CASRLAGNSPLHF; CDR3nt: TGTGCCAGCAGATTAGCAGGGAATTCACCCCTCCACTTT
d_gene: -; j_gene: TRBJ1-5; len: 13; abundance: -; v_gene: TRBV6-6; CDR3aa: CASSPDNLRPQHF; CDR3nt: TGTGCCAGCAGTCCAGACAACCTCAGACCCCAGCATTTT
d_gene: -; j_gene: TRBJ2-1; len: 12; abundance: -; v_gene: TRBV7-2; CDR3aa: CASSLEAGRRVF; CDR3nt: TGTGCCAGCAGCTTAGAGGCGGGGCGTCGGGTCTTC
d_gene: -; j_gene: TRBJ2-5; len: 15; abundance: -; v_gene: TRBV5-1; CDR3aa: CASSLEAGRSETQYF; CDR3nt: TGCGCCAGCAGCTTGGAGGCAGGACGTTCAGAGACCCAGTACTTC
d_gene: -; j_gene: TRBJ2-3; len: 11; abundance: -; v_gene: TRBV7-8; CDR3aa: CASRGADTQYF; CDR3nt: TGTGCCAGCAGGGGGGCAGATACGCAGTATTTT
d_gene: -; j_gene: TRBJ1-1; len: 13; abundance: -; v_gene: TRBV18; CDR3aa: CASSLKGGTEAFF; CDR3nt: TGTGCCAGCTCCCTCAAGGGGGGTACTGAAGCTTTCTTT
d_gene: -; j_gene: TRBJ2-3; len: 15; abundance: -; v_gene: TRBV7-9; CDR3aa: CASSVARGVTDTQYF; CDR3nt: TGTGCCAGCAGCGTCGCGAGGGGTGTCACAGATACGCAGTATTTT
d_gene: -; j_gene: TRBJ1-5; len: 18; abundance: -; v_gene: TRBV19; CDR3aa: CASSISKGIRHSNQPQHF; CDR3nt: TGTGCCAGTAGTATATCAAAGGGGATAAGGCATAGCAATCAGCCCCAGCATTTT
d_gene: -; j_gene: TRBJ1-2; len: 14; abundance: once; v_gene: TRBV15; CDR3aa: CATSRDQGYYGYTF; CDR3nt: TGTGCCACCAGCAGAGATCAAGGATACTATGGCTACACCTTC
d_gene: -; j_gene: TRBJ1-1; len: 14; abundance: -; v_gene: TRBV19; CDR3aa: CASRGIQGNTEAFF; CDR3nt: TGTGCCAGTAGAGGGATACAGGGAAACACTGAAGCTTTCTTT
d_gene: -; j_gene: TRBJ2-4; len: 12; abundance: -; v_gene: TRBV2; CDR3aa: CASSAARTIQYF; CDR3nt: TGTGCCAGCAGTGCCGCCCGTACCATTCAGTACTTC
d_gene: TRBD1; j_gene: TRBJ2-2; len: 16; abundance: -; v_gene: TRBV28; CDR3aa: CASRQSGTGSAGELFF; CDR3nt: TGTGCCAGCAGGCAATCCGGGACAGGGTCCGCCGGGGAGCTGTTTTTT
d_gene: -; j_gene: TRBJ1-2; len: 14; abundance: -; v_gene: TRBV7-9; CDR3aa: CASSLETAANGYTF; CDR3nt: TGTGCCAGCAGCTTAGAGACGGCAGCGAATGGCTACACCTTC
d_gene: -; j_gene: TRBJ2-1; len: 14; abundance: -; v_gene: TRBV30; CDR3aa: CAWSPSGTDNEQFF; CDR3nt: TGTGCCTGGAGCCCAAGCGGAACCGACAATGAGCAGTTCTTC
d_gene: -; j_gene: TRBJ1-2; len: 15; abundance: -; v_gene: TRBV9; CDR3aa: CASSVTGWEGYGYTF; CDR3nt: TGTGCCAGCAGCGTAACAGGGTGGGAAGGCTATGGCTACACCTTC